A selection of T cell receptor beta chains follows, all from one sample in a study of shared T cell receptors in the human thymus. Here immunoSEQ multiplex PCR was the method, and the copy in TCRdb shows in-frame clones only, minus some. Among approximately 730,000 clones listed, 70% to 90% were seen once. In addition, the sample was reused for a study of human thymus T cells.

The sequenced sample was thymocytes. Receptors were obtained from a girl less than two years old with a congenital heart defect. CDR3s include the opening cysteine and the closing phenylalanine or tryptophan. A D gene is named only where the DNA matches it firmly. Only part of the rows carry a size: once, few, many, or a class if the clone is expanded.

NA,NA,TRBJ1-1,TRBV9,CASSVEARGETEAFF,TGTGCCAGCAGCGTAGAGGCCCGGGGGGAGACTGAAGCTTTCTTT
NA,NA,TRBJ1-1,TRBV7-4,CASSLAGKGVNTEAFF,TGTGCCAGCAGCTTAGCGGGTAAAGGGGTGAACACTGAAGCTTTCTTT
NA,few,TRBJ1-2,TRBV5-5,CASSSRGAGRGYTF,TGTGCCAGCAGCTCCCGCGGGGCAGGTCGTGGCTACACCTTC
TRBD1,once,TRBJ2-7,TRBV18,CASSPGADRGLGDEQYF,TGTGCCAGCTCACCGGGAGCGGACAGGGGGCTTGGGGACGAGCAGTACTTC
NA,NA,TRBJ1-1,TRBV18,CAISPTLWSVRTNTEAFF,TGTGCCATCTCACCTACTCTTTGGTCGGTAAGGACAAACACTGAAGCTTTCTTT
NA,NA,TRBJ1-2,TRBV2,CASSEGTAGMDGYTF,TGTGCCAGCAGTGAAGGGACCGCGGGGATGGATGGCTACACCTTC
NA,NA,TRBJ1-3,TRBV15,CATSRDRPKFLSGNTIYF,TGTGCCACCAGCAGAGACAGGCCCAAATTCCTCTCTGGAAACACCATATATTTT
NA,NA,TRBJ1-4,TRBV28,CASTGQRGLYEKLFF,TGTGCCAGCACCGGCCAAAGGGGGTTGTATGAAAAACTGTTTTTT
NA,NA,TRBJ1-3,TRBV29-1,CSVLDRNSGNTIYF,TGCAGCGTGTTAGACAGAAACTCTGGAAACACCATATATTTT
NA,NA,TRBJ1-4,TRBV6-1,CASSEAPQVNEKLFF,TGTGCCAGCAGTGAAGCTCCCCAGGTTAATGAAAAACTGTTTTTT
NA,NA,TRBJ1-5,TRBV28,CASSFGGSSNQPQHF,TGTGCCAGCAGTTTTGGGGGCAGTAGCAATCAGCCCCAGCATTTT
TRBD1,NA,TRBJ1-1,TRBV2,CASSLAGTGINTEAFF,TGTGCCAGCAGCCTCGCCGGGACAGGGATCAACACTGAAGCTTTCTTT
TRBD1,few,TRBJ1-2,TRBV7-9,CASSRGQGLMGYTF,TGTGCCAGCAGCCGCGGACAGGGTCTTATGGGGTACACCTTC